These T cell receptor beta chains were read from a single sample in a study of control samples from healthy donors and cancer patients. Sequencing used immunoSEQ multiplex PCR; TCRdb keeps in-frame clones, though not all of them. The repertoire holds roughly 220,000 clones, with roughly 94% as singletons. Sequencing was carried out using blood. Receptor source: a man aged 50-59 years in good health. The CDR3 runs from the conserved cysteine through the conserved F or W. A D gene is named only where the DNA matches it firmly. The size of a clone is reported for some rows only, either as once, few or many, or as a class for expanded clones.

D gene	J gene	V gene	clone size	CDR3 DNA	CDR3 protein
NA	TRBJ2-6	TRBV14	NA	TGTGCCAGCAGCCAAGCCCCGGGATACTCTGGGGCCAACGTCCTGACTTTC	CASSQAPGYSGANVLTF
TRBD1	TRBJ1-2	TRBV29-1	NA	TGCAGCGTAACCACCCCGGGGGGACAGGCGTTTAACTATGGCTACACCTTC	CSVTTPGGQAFNYGYTF
NA	TRBJ2-5	TRBV28	once	TGTGCCAGCAGTTTGGTACACCAAGGGACCCAGTACTTC	CASSLVHQGTQYF
TRBD1	TRBJ1-1	TRBV18	NA	TGTGCCAGCTCGGGGACAGATGCCCCGAACACTGAAGCTTTCTTT	CASSGTDAPNTEAFF
NA	TRBJ2-6	TRBV6-6	NA	TGTGCCAGCAGTTACGGAAGGGCTACTGGGGCCAACGTCCTGACTTTC	CASSYGRATGANVLTF
TRBD1	TRBJ1-6	TRBV13	NA	TGTGCCAGCAGCCGATCTGGACAGGGGCGCTCACCCCTCCACTTT	CASSRSGQGRSPLHF
TRBD1	TRBJ1-1	TRBV28	NA	TGTGCCAGCGGACAGGGCCCTTTCTTT	CASGQGPFF
NA	TRBJ2-7	TRBV11-2	NA	TGTGCCAGCAGCTTTGAGGCTGGAGGCTACGAGCAGTACTTC	CASSFEAGGYEQYF
NA	TRBJ2-2	TRBV6-5	NA	TGTGCCAGCAGCACGTGGGGGGAGCTGTTTTTT	CASSTWGELFF
NA	TRBJ1-3	TRBV5-4	NA	TGTGCCAGCAGCCGAACCCAGGGCCCTGGAAACACCATATATTTT	CASSRTQGPGNTIYF
NA	TRBJ1-5	TRBV7-9	NA	TGTGCCAGCAGCGGCCAGAGCAATCAGCCCCAGCATTTT	CASSGQSNQPQHF
TRBD1	TRBJ1-3	TRBV2	NA	TGTGCCAGCAACTCCGGACAGGGCTCTGGAAACACCATATATTTT	CASNSGQGSGNTIYF
NA	TRBJ2-7	TRBV19	once	TGTGCCAGTAGTATAGTTCTGGGCCCGTCCTACGAGCAGTACTTC	CASSIVLGPSYEQYF
NA	TRBJ1-3	TRBV15	NA	TGTGCCACCAGCGGATGGACGGTGACTTCTGGAAACACCATATATTTT	CATSGWTVTSGNTIYF
NA	TRBJ2-5	TRBV7-9	NA	TGTGCCAGCAGCTTCGGAGAGACCCAGTACTTC	CASSFGETQYF
NA	TRBJ1-2	TRBV12-3/TRBV12-4	NA	TGTGCCAGCAGTTTAACGCTCGATGGCTACACCTTC	CASSLTLDGYTF
NA	TRBJ2-2	TRBV10-3	NA	TGTGCCATCAGTGAGTCAGACAGATCCACCGGGGAGCTGTTTTTT	CAISESDRSTGELFF
TRBD1	TRBJ1-1	TRBV6-5	NA	TGTGCCAGCAGTTCCGGACAGGGACTCATGAACACTGAAGCTTTCTTT	CASSSGQGLMNTEAFF
NA	TRBJ1-5	TRBV9	NA	TGTGCCAGCAGCCGGGACCTTAATCAGCCCCAGCATTTT	CASSRDLNQPQHF
NA	TRBJ1-4	TRBV7-9	NA	TGTGCCAGCAGCTTTGCTAGTGAAAAACTGTTTTTT	CASSFASEKLFF
NA	TRBJ1-3	TRBV3-1/TRBV3-2	NA	TGTGCCAGCAGCCTGGAAGTTCAAGGAAACACCATATATTTT	CASSLEVQGNTIYF
NA	TRBJ1-1	TRBV10-3	few	TGTGCCATCAGCGCCGGGGGTGGGAGCACTGAAGCTTTCTTT	CAISAGGGSTEAFF
TRBD1	TRBJ1-1	TRBV7-3	NA	TGTGCCAGCAGCCAGGGACAGGGGGCCACTGAAGCTTTCTTT	CASSQGQGATEAFF
NA	TRBJ2-1	TRBV3-1/TRBV3-2	NA	TGTGCCAGCAGCCATAGAGTATGGGAGCAGTTCTTC	CASSHRVWEQFF
TRBD1	TRBJ1-4	TRBV5-1	NA	TGCGCCAGCAGCTCGGGACAGCAAGTTGAAAAACTGTTTTTT	CASSSGQQVEKLFF
TRBD2	TRBJ2-7	TRBV6-5	NA	TGTGCCAGCAGTTACTCGGGAAGCCAGCGGGGCGAGCAGTACTTC	CASSYSGSQRGEQYF
TRBD1	TRBJ1-1	TRBV3-1/TRBV3-2	NA	TGTGCCAGCAGCTGGACGACAGGGAAAACTGAAGCTTTCTTT	CASSWTTGKTEAFF
NA	TRBJ1-3	TRBV5-8	NA	TGTGCCAGCAGCTTGGTGCCAGGCTACTCTGGAAACACCATATATTTT	CASSLVPGYSGNTIYF
NA	TRBJ1-1	TRBV6-5	NA	TGTGCCAGCTCCCCTCGGGGGCACACTGAAGCTTTCTTT	CASSPRGHTEAFF
NA	TRBJ1-2	TRBV9	NA	TGTGCCAGCAGCGTAGCTAAACAGGGCAGATATGGCTACACCTTC	CASSVAKQGRYGYTF
TRBD2	TRBJ2-7	TRBV3-1/TRBV3-2	once	TGTGCCAGCAGCCTTCTAGCGGCCACCTACGAGCAGTACTTC	CASSLLAATYEQYF
NA	TRBJ1-1	TRBV9	NA	TGTGCCAGCAGCCCTGGTTGGGGGGCGGCTTTCTTT	CASSPGWGAAFF
NA	TRBJ1-2	TRBV7-2	NA	TGTGCCAGCAGCTTTAGGCAAAACTATGGCTACACCTTC	CASSFRQNYGYTF
TRBD1	TRBJ1-6	TRBV2	NA	TGTGCCAGCAGTGACCGGGACAGGCAATATTCACCCCTCCACTTT	CASSDRDRQYSPLHF
NA	TRBJ2-5	TRBV5-1	NA	TGCGCCAGCAGCTTAGAACATCAGTTGGGAACCCAGTACTTC	CASSLEHQLGTQYF
NA	TRBJ1-1	TRBV30	NA	TGTGCCTGGAGGCAGATGAACACTGAAGCTTTCTTT	CAWRQMNTEAFF
NA	TRBJ1-5	TRBV3-1/TRBV3-2	once	TGTGCCAGCAGCCAAGACAGGGAGGGTCAGCCCCAGCATTTT	CASSQDREGQPQHF
NA	TRBJ1-2	TRBV24-1	NA	TGTGCCACCAGTGATTATAACCAGGGGTATGGCTACACCTTC	CATSDYNQGYGYTF
TRBD1	TRBJ1-6	TRBV11-2	NA	TGTGCCAGCAGCTCCGGGACAGGGAGTAATTCACCCCTCCACTTT	CASSSGTGSNSPLHF
NA	TRBJ1-3	TRBV6-6	once	TGTGCCAGCACTCAGGGGTGGGGAAACACCATATATTTT	CASTQGWGNTIYF
TRBD1	TRBJ1-5	TRBV15	NA	TGTGCCACCAGCCCGAAGCCTACAGGGGGCAGGCAGCCCCAGCATTTT	CATSPKPTGGRQPQHF
TRBD1	TRBJ1-1	TRBV6-5	NA	TGTGCCAGCAGTTACAGGACGACAGGGAGTTGGACCAGAGCTTTCTTT	CASSYRTTGSWTRAFF
TRBD1	TRBJ1-1	TRBV5-1	NA	TGCGCCAGCAGCCAAGAACAGGGGCGCACTGAAGCTTTCTTT	CASSQEQGRTEAFF
NA	TRBJ1-4	TRBV5-1	NA	TGCGCCAGCAGCGAGGGGTCTACGAATGAAAAACTGTTTTTT	CASSEGSTNEKLFF
NA	TRBJ2-3	TRBV24-1	once	TGTGCCACCAGCGGGGGCAGAGATACGCAGTATTTT	CATSGGRDTQYF
NA	TRBJ1-2	TRBV3-1/TRBV3-2	NA	TGTGCCAGCAGCCAAGTCACCAGCGATGGCTACACCTTC	CASSQVTSDGYTF
TRBD1	TRBJ2-2	TRBV27	NA	TGTGCCAGCATGGGACAGGGGTTGGCCGGGGAGCTGTTTTTT	CASMGQGLAGELFF
NA	TRBJ1-4	TRBV6-5	NA	TGTGCCAGCCGATTAGAGGAAAAACTGTTTTTT	CASRLEEKLFF
TRBD1	TRBJ1-1	TRBV28	NA	TGTGCCAGCAGTCCAGGGGGGGGCGGATGGACTGAAGCTTTCTTT	CASSPGGGGWTEAFF
NA	TRBJ1-1	TRBV7-8	few	TGTGCCAGCAGCTTAAAGGTGGACACTGAAGCTTTCTTT	CASSLKVDTEAFF
TRBD1	TRBJ2-6	TRBV2	NA	TGTGCCAGCAGTGTGGGTGGCAGGGGGTACTCTGGGGCCAACGTCCTGACTTTC	CASSVGGRGYSGANVLTF
TRBD1	TRBJ1-1	TRBV5-1	NA	TGCGCCAGCAGCTCATACCCCGGGACAGCTGAAGCTTTCTTT	CASSSYPGTAEAFF
TRBD1	TRBJ2-1	TRBV5-5	NA	TGTGCCAGCAGCTCGGACAGGGTATCGGGGAATGAGCAGTTCTTC	CASSSDRVSGNEQFF
TRBD1	TRBJ1-4	TRBV12-3/TRBV12-4	NA	TGTGCCTCGGACAGGGACGGTGAAAAACTGTTTTTT	CASDRDGEKLFF
NA	TRBJ1-5	TRBV30	NA	TGTGCCTGGAGTAGTGTGCCGAGCAATCAGCCCCAGCATTTT	CAWSSVPSNQPQHF